Reported below is one TCR beta chain. This record belongs to a study of blood T cell repertoires in COVID-19. The overall study: Acute and convalescent COVID-19 samples came from the United States, Italy and Spain.

Clones were read by immunoSEQ multiplex PCR, and TCRdb kept only the in-frame ones, dropping some. This sample carries under 150,000 clones, approximately 79% of them seen once, and the ten largest clones take around 3.2%. The origin of this receptor is a woman in her forties or fifties who had recovered from COVID-19. The sequenced sample consisted of PBMCs or T cells enriched from blood (not recorded which).

The CDR3 coding sequence is TGTGCCAGCAGCTTAGCGGGCGGGGGGGCACCGGAGACCCAGTACTTC. Translated, it gives CASSLAGGGAPETQYF. The V gene is TRBV7-6, the J gene TRBJ2-5; 9 bases match TRBD2. Germline V gene data show CDR1 as SGHVS and CDR2 as FNYEAQ. The CDR3 sequence is 16 residues long. Trimming took 0 bases from V and 5 from J; bases not matched to a gene: 7.